This T cell receptor beta chain comes out of a study of cytomegalovirus exposure and HLA in healthy donors. Turning to this clone: Its antigen is unknown.

With 9 bases clipped from V and 7 bases from J, the junction kept 8 bases outside the gene matches. Germline values: CDR1 MNHEY, CDR2 SVGAGI. The CDR3 is 13 amino acids. Both 60 Vbeta primers and 13 Jbeta primers went into the PCR. Clones were sequenced by immunoSEQ multiplex PCR, and TCRdb holds only the in-frame ones, with some missing. This sample has approximately 130,000 clones, with about 85% found just once. Study-wide results and limits: The study recorded over 150 TCR beta chains that were cytomegalovirus-associated. A later analysis linked a missense DCLRE1C variant to TCR beta V- and J-gene trimming.

The chain joins TRBV6-5 to TRBJ2-1; TRBD2 matches at 8 bases. The receptor was derived from a boy aged 10-17 years in good health and CMV-seronegative. Sequenced: PBMCs. CDR3 sequence reads: CASTSGRSNEQFF. In DNA form, the CDR3 reads TGTGCCAGTACTAGCGGAAGATCGAATGAGCAGTTCTTC.